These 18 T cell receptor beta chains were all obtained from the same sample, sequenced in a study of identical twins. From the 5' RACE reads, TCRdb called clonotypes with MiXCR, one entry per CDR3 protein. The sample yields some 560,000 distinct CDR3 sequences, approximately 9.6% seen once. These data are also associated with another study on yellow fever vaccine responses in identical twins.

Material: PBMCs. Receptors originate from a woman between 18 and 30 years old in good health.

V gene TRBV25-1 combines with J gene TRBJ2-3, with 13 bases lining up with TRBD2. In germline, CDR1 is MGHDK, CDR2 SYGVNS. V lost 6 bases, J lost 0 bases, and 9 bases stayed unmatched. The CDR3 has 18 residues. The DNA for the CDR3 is TGTGCCAGCAGGGCCGGGACTAGCGGGGATACTAGCACAGATACGCAGTATTTT. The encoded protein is CASRAGTSGDTSTDTQYF.

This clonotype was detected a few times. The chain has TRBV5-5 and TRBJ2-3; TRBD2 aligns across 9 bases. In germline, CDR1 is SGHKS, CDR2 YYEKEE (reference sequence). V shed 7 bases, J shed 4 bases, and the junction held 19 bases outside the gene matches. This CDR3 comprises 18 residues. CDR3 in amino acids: CASAGTSLSFGRPDTQYF. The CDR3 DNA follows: TGTGCCAGCGCCGGGACTAGCTTGTCTTTCGGTCGTCCAGATACGCAGTATTTT.

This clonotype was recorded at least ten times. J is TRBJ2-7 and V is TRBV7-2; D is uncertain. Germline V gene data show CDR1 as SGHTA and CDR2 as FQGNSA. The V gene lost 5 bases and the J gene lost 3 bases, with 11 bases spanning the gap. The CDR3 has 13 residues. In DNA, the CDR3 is TGTGCCAGCAGCCCGGTCCCCAACTACGAGCAGTACTTC. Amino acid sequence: CASSPVPNYEQYF.

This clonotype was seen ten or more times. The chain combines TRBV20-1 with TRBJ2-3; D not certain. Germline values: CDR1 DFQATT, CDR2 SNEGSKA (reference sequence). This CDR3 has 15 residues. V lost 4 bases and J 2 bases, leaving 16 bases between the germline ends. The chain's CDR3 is CSATDVLFVTDTQYF. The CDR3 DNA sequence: TGCAGTGCTACAGACGTCCTTTTTGTCACAGATACGCAGTATTTT.

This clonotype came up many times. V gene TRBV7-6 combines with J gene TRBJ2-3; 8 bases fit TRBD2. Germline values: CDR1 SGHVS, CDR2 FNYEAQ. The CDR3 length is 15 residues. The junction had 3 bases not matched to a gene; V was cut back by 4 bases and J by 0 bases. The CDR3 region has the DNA TGTGCCAGCAGCTCCATAGCGGGGAGCACAGATACGCAGTATTTT. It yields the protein CASSSIAGSTDTQYF.

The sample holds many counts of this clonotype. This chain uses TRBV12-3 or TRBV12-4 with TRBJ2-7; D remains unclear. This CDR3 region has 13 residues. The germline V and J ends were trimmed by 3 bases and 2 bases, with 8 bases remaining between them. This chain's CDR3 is CASSLTFTYEQYF. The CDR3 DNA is TGTGCCAGCAGTTTGACCTTCACCTACGAGCAGTACTTC.

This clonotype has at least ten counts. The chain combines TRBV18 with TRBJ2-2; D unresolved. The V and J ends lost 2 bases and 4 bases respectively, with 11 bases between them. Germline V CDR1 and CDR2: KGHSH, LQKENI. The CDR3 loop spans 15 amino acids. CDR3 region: CASSPYQVGTGELFF. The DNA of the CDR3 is TGTGCCAGCTCACCATACCAGGTGGGCACCGGGGAGCTGTTTTTT.

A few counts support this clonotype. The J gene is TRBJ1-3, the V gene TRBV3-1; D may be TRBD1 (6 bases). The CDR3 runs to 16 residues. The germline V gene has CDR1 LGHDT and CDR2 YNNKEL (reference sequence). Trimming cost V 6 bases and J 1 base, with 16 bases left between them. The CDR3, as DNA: TGTGCCAGCAGGGATTACAGGGTTAGATCTGGAAACACCATATATTTT. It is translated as CASRDYRVRSGNTIYF.

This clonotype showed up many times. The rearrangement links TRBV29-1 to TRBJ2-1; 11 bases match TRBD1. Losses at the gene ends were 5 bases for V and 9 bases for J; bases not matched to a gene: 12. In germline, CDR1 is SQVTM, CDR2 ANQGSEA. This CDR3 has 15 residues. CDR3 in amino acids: CSVSTGTGGIVEQFF. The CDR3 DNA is TGCAGCGTTAGCACTGGGACAGGGGGTATTGTTGAGCAGTTCTTC.

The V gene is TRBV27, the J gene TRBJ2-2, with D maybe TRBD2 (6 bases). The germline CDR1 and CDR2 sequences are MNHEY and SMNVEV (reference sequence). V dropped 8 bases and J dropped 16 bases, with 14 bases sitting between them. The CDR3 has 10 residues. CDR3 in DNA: TGTGCCAGCCGGGGGTCGTCGACGTTTTTT. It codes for CASRGSSTFF.

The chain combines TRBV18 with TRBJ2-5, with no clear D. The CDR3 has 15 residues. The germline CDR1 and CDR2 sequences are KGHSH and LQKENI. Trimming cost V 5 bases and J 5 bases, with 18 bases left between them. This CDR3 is CASSASSAKGETQYF. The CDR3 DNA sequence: TGTGCCAGCTCAGCCTCTTCCGCAAAGGGTGAGACCCAGTACTTC.

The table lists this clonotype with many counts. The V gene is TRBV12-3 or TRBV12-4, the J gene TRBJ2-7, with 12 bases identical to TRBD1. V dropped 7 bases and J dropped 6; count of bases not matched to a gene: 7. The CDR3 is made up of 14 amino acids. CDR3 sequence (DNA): TGTGCCAGCACCACAGGGGGACAGGGGGCCGAGCAGTACTTC. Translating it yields CASTTGGQGAEQYF.

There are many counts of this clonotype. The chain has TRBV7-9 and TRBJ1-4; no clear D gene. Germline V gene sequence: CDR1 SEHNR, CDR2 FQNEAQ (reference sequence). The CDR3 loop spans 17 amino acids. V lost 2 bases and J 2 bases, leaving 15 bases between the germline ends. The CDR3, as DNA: TGTGCCAGCAGCTTAAAAGGTTCGTCGGCCACTAATGAAAAACTGTTTTTT. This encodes CASSLKGSSATNEKLFF.

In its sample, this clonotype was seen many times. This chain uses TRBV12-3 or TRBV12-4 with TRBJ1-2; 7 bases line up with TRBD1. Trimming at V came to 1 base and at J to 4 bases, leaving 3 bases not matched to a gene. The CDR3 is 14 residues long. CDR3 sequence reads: CASSLVRGSYGYTF. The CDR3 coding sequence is TGTGCCAGCAGTTTAGTCAGGGGGAGCTATGGCTACACCTTC.

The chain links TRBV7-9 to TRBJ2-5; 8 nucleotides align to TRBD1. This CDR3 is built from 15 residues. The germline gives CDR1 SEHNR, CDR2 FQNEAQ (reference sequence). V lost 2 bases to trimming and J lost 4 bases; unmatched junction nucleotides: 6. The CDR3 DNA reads TGTGCCAGCAGCTTAAGGACAGGGATCACAGAGACCCAGTACTTC. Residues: CASSLRTGITETQYF.

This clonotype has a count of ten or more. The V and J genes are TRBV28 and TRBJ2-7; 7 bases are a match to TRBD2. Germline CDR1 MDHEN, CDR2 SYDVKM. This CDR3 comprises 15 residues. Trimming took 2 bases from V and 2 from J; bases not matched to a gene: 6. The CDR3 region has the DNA TGTGCCAGCAGTTTAAGATTAGCGGGTCCCTACGAGCAGTACTTC. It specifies CASSLRLAGPYEQYF.

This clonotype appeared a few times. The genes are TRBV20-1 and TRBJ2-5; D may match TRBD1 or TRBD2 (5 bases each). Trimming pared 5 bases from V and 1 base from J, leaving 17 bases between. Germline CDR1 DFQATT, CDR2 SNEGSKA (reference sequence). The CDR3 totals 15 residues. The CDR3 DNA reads TGCAGTGCTCCCAAGGTACAGGAGGTCCAAGAGACCCAGTACTTC. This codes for CSAPKVQEVQETQYF.

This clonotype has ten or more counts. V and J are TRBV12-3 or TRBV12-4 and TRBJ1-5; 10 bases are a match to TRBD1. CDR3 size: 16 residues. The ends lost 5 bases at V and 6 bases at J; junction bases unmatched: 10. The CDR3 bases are TGTGCCAGCAGTCCTGGGACAGGGGTTATGGGTCAGCCCCAGCATTTT. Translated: CASSPGTGVMGQPQHF.